The 23 T cell receptor beta chains listed next were all sequenced from one sample in a study of T cells after yellow fever vaccination. TCRdb itself ran the 5' RACE reads through MiXCR, one entry per CDR3 protein. This table has about 370,000 distinct CDR3 sequences, around 10% appearing once. The material was PBMCs, obtained on the day of the first yellow fever vaccination. Source of these receptors: a man aged 18 to 29 who received the YFV17D yellow fever vaccine.

In its sample, this clonotype was seen a few times. The rearrangement uses TRBV6-1 and TRBJ1-5; D ambiguous. The V and J ends lost 6 bases and 0 bases respectively, with 12 bases between them. The CDR3 consists of 15 residues. CDR1 is MNHNS, CDR2 SASEGT, per germline. The CDR3, as DNA: TGTGCCAGCAGAACGGGTGTCTATAGCAATCAGCCCCAGCATTTT. Translated, it gives CASRTGVYSNQPQHF.

This clonotype was counted a few times. V is TRBV12-3 or TRBV12-4 and J is TRBJ2-7; 8 bases agree with TRBD2. J gave up 3 bases and V 6 bases, and 1 base lay outside the gene matches. The CDR3 runs to 12 residues. CDR3 DNA: TGTGCCAGCAGCCGGGAGGGCTACGAGCAGTACTTC. Residues: CASSREGYEQYF.

This rearrangement joins TRBV4-3 to TRBJ2-1, with no clear D. The CDR3 extends over 12 amino acids. The germline V and J ends were trimmed by 0 bases and 7 bases, with 4 bases remaining between them. Germline V gene data show CDR1 as LGHNA and CDR2 as YSLEER. The CDR3 nucleotides are TGCGCCAGCAGCCAAGAGGGGAATGAGCAGTTCTTC. It encodes CASSQEGNEQFF.

The sample holds a few counts of this clonotype. The chain is built from TRBV24-1 and TRBJ2-1, with TRBD2 matching 11 bases. This CDR3 is 16 amino acids long. Losses at the gene ends were 4 bases for V and 9 bases for J; bases not matched to a gene: 10. Germline CDR1 reads KGHDR; CDR2 reads SFDVKD. CDR3 protein: CATSDPTSGAFGEQFF. As DNA, the CDR3 is TGTGCCACCAGTGACCCGACTAGCGGGGCCTTTGGTGAGCAGTTCTTC.

This clonotype was observed many times. V usage is TRBV24-1 and J usage is TRBJ2-1, with 10 bases fitting TRBD2. Trimming at V came to 4 bases and at J to 3 bases, leaving 2 bases not matched to a gene. Germline V gene data show CDR1 as KGHDR and CDR2 as SFDVKD. The CDR3 is 15 amino acids. The CDR3 nucleotides are TGTGCCACCAGTGAGCCTAGCGGGGGCTACAATGAGCAGTTCTTC. Translating gives CATSEPSGGYNEQFF.

V and J are TRBV5-6 and TRBJ2-2; maybe TRBD2 (6 bases). The CDR3 length is 16 residues. V lost 4 bases, J lost 5 bases, and 18 bases lay in between. Germline V gene sequence: CDR1 SGHDT, CDR2 YYEEEE. CDR3 nucleotides: TGTGCCAGCAGCCCTATGAGTCGGGGGAAGACCGGGGAGCTGTTTTTT. Amino acids: CASSPMSRGKTGELFF. Variable domain in full (rest from reference TRBV5-6 and TRBJ2-2): DAGVTQSPTHLIKTRGQQVTLRCSPKSGHDTVSWYQQALGQGPQFIFQYYEEEERQRGNFPDRFSGHQFPNYSSELNVNALLLGDSALYLCASSPMSRGKTGELFFGEGSRLTVL.

There are a few counts of this clonotype. V and J are TRBV7-2 and TRBJ2-5; 12 nucleotides align to TRBD2. Germline CDR1 and CDR2: SGHTA and FQGNSA. This CDR3 is 15 amino acids long. J gave up 7 bases and V 1 base, and 4 bases lay outside the gene matches. The CDR3 DNA follows: TGTGCCAGCAGCTTAGGGCCTAGCGGGGGGGGGACCCAGTACTTC. This sequence encodes CASSLGPSGGGTQYF.

The gene calls are TRBV12-3 or TRBV12-4 and TRBJ2-3; TRBD2 aligns across 8 bases. V gave up 4 bases and J gave up 4 bases; unmatched junction bases: 7. The CDR3 has 15 residues. CDR3 region: CASSSWLAGSDTQYF. The DNA for the CDR3 is TGTGCCAGCAGTTCGTGGCTAGCGGGTTCAGATACGCAGTATTTT.

This chain connects TRBV28 to TRBJ2-7; weak D call: TRBD1 (5 bases). Trimming took off 5 bases at V and 1 base at J, with 6 bases between the two ends. Germline V gives CDR1 MDHEN, CDR2 SYDVKM. The CDR3 covers 12 residues. CDR3 coding DNA: TGTGCCAGCAGTACAGGATCCTACGAGCAGTACGTC. Translating gives CASSTGSYEQYV.

The sample holds many counts of this clonotype. The chain recombines TRBV12-3 or TRBV12-4 with TRBJ2-1, with 15 bases that match TRBD2. The CDR3 is 14 amino acids. The V segment lost 6 bases and the J segment 10 bases; nucleotides outside the gene matches: 4. CDR3 sequence reads: CASRVGTSGGEQFF. The CDR3 bases are TGTGCCAGCAGGGTAGGGACTAGCGGGGGGGAGCAGTTCTTC.

This clonotype was detected only a few times. The rearrangement uses TRBV7-7 and TRBJ2-1, with no clear D. The V gene's germline CDR1 is SSHAT and CDR2 FNYEAQ (reference sequence). This CDR3 has 16 residues. The V and J ends lost 2 bases and 0 bases respectively, with 11 bases between them. The chain's CDR3 is CASSLLYFSSYNEQFF. The CDR3 DNA is TGTGCCAGCAGCTTACTATACTTCAGCTCCTACAATGAGCAGTTCTTC. The full variable domain, with the rest looked up from reference TRBV7-7 and TRBJ2-1, is GAGVSQSPRYKVTKRGQDVTLRCDPISSHATLYWYQQALGQGPEFLTYFNYEAQPDKSGLPSDRFSAERPEGSISTLTIQRTEQRDSAMYRCASSLLYFSSYNEQFFGPGTRLTVL.

This clonotype has more than one count but fewer than ten. The rearrangement uses TRBV2 and TRBJ1-4; unclear D gene. Germline V gene lookup returns CDR1 SNHLY and CDR2 FYNNEI. This CDR3 has 13 amino acids. V gave up 5 bases and J gave up 4 bases, with 8 bases separating them. The CDR3 DNA reads TGTGCCAGCAGTCTCAACAGTAATGAAAAACTGTTTTTT. Protein: CASSLNSNEKLFF.

V usage is TRBV15 and J usage is TRBJ1-5; TRBD1 might be the D (6 bases). CDR3 length: 15 residues. Per germline, CDR1 LNHNV and CDR2 YYDKDF (reference sequence). Trimming removed 0 bases at V and 1 base at J, with 7 bases between. This chain's CDR3 is CATSRDDRSNQPQHF. The CDR3 nucleotides are TGTGCCACCAGCAGAGATGACAGGAGCAATCAGCCCCAGCATTTT. The full variable domain, with the rest looked up from reference TRBV15 and TRBJ1-5, is DAMVIQNPRYQVTQFGKPVTLSCSQTLNHNVMYWYQQKSSQAPKLLFHYYDKDFNNEADTPDNFQSRRPNTSFCFLDIRSPGLGDTAMYLCATSRDDRSNQPQHFGDGTRLSIL.

The rearrangement links TRBV7-2 to TRBJ1-4; 9 bases match TRBD1. This CDR3 has 14 residues. The J segment lost 7 bases and the V segment lost 5 bases, leaving 5 bases of the junction unmatched. CDR1 is SGHTA and CDR2 is FQGNSA in the germline V gene. The CDR3, as DNA: TGTGCCAGCAGCCTCGACAGGGGGAGTGAAAAACTGTTTTTT. It yields the protein CASSLDRGSEKLFF.

This clonotype was found a few times. The chain couples TRBV15 to TRBJ2-1; possibly TRBD2 for D (5 bases). This CDR3 is 16 amino acids long. The germline V gene has CDR1 LNHNV and CDR2 YYDKDF (reference sequence). The V and J ends lost 0 bases and 4 bases respectively, with 13 bases between them. The DNA of the CDR3 is TGTGCCACCAGCAGAGAACCGGACTCACGATACAATGAGCAGTTCTTC. Encoded protein: CATSREPDSRYNEQFF.

This clonotype appeared many times. The CDR3 DNA follows: TGTGCCAGCAGCTTAGGATTTGGAAATCAGCCCCAGCATTTT. Its protein product is CASSLGFGNQPQHF. The rearrangement links TRBV7-2 to TRBJ1-5, with D unresolved. This CDR3 comprises 14 residues. The ends were cut back, 1 base at V and 4 bases at J, with 8 bases in the middle. CDR1 and CDR2 (germline): SGHTA, FQGNSA. The whole variable domain, remainder taken from reference TRBV7-2 and TRBJ1-5, is GAGVSQSPSNKVTEKGKDVELRCDPISGHTALYWYRQSLGQGLEFLIYFQGNSAPDKSGLPSDRFSAERTGGSVSTLTIQRTQQEDSAVYLCASSLGFGNQPQHFGDGTRLSIL.

The V and J genes are TRBV4-3 and TRBJ2-1, with D hard to call. With 6 bases removed from V and 5 bases from J, the gap between germline ends came to 11 bases. Germline-derived CDR1 and CDR2 are LGHNA and YSLEER. This CDR3 has 13 residues. Written as DNA, the CDR3 is TGCGCCAGCAGTGCTCATCCTGACAATGAGCAGTTCTTC. Its protein product is CASSAHPDNEQFF.

This clonotype was seen a few times. V and J are TRBV21-1 and TRBJ1-1; no check of the table's D call, TRBD1, against the DNA was made. TRBV21-1 is a recognized pseudogene. This CDR3 comprises 13 residues. Written as DNA, the CDR3 is TGTGCCAGGCAGATTCAGGGGAACACTGAAGCTTTCTTT. Amino acids: CARQIQGNTEAFF.

The rearrangement joins TRBV7-2 to TRBJ2-7; 8 bases are a match to TRBD1. Germline CDR1 SGHTA, CDR2 FQGNSA. J was trimmed by 2 bases and V by 5 bases; bases with no gene match: 8. This CDR3 region has 15 residues. Here the CDR3 reads CASSPGQGRAYEQYF. The DNA of the CDR3 is TGTGCCAGCAGCCCTGGACAGGGAAGGGCCTACGAGCAGTACTTC.

This clonotype was recorded a few times. The J gene is TRBJ2-1, the V gene TRBV5-4; 9 bases are shared with TRBD1. This CDR3 has 15 amino acids. Germline values: CDR1 SGHNT, CDR2 YYREEE (reference sequence). Trimming took 1 base from V and 4 from J; bases not matched to a gene: 3. In DNA, the CDR3 is TGTGCCAGCAGCTTGTCGACAGGGGGTTACAATGAGCAGTTCTTC. Translation gives CASSLSTGGYNEQFF.

In its sample, this clonotype was seen many times. J is TRBJ2-7 and V is TRBV24-1, with 9 positions matching TRBD1. The germline CDR1 and CDR2 sequences are KGHDR and SFDVKD. The V and J ends lost 5 bases and 5 bases, in that order; junction bases with no gene match: 9. There are 15 residues in the CDR3. As DNA, the CDR3 is TGTGCCACCAGTGCCCAGGGACAGGGTGGAGACGAGCAGTACGTC. This encodes CATSAQGQGGDEQYV.

This clonotype was counted between two and nine times. The CDR3 protein is CASSQDQGHLNSPLHF. CDR3 DNA: TGCGCCAGCAGCCAAGATCAAGGACACCTGAATTCACCCCTCCACTTT. This chain uses TRBV4-1 with TRBJ1-6; D possibly corresponds to TRBD1 (5 bases). The ends were cut back, 0 bases at V and 7 bases at J, with 13 bases in the middle. The CDR3 is 16 amino acids. Germline V gives CDR1 MGHRA, CDR2 YSYEKL.

CDR3: CASSYGRGDEAFF. The CDR3 DNA reads TGTGCCAGCAGTTACGGAAGGGGTGATGAAGCTTTCTTT. The rearrangement links TRBV6-5 to TRBJ1-1, with D maybe TRBD1 (5 bases). Germline assignment: CDR1 MNHEY and CDR2 SVGAGI. The germline V and J ends were trimmed by 2 bases and 7 bases, with 11 bases remaining between them. The CDR3 is 13 amino acids.